This entry concerns a single T cell receptor (beta chain). The data derive from a study of OX40 agonist ivuxolimab in advanced cancers. Study background: Patients were given ivuxolimab, an antibody that agonizes OX40 (CD134).

J was trimmed by 4 bases and V by 4 bases; bases with no gene match: 5. The CDR3 is made up of 15 amino acids. CDR1 and CDR2 (germline): SGHVS, FNYEAQ. Clones were sequenced by immunoSEQ multiplex PCR, and TCRdb holds only the in-frame ones, with some missing. The profile shows approximately 14,000 clones, about 90% of them singletons. The rearrangement uses TRBV7-6 and TRBJ2-1, with 9 bases lining up with TRBD2. The receptor comes from an adult with an advanced solid tumor such as melanoma, head and neck, liver or kidney cancer. The starting material was CD4+ or CD8+ T cells sorted from blood, obtained in a trial of the OX40 agonist ivuxolimab. CDR3 DNA sequence: TGTGCCAGCAGCTCATTAGCGGGAGTATACAATGAGCAGTTCTTC. Translation: CASSSLAGVYNEQFF.